Each of the 5 T cell receptor beta chains below was sequenced from the same sample in a study of chemoradiotherapy in HPV16-positive cancers. Data came from immunoSEQ multiplex PCR; TCRdb stores just in-frame clones and leaves some out. The table records over 20,000 clones, about 88% of them present only once. The sample in question was blood, obtained from a patient who underwent chemoradiotherapy. The source of these receptors is a human donor with HPV-associated anogenital cancer.

The chain employs TRBV28 and TRBJ1-1; TRBD1 aligns across 10 bases. CDR3 length equals 15 residues. V lost 5 bases, J lost 5 bases, and 8 bases stayed unmatched. The germline gives CDR1 MDHEN, CDR2 SYDVKM. CDR3 loop: CASSLGQGFRTEAFF. CDR3 DNA sequence: TGTGCCAGCAGTCTGGGACAGGGGTTCAGGACTGAAGCTTTCTTT.

The J gene is TRBJ2-2, the V gene TRBV7-2; a weak D match, TRBD2 (5 bases). The CDR3 contains 15 residues. Trimming shortened V by 4 bases and J by 3 bases, and 12 bases separated the two germline ends. Germline loops: CDR1 SGHTA, CDR2 FQGNSA. As DNA, the CDR3 is TGTGCCAGCAGCTCGGACTCGGCCCACACCGGGGAGCTGTTTTTT. Protein sequence: CASSSDSAHTGELFF.

The genes are TRBV2 and TRBJ2-7; 12 bases line up with TRBD2. Germline values: CDR1 SNHLY, CDR2 FYNNEI. Trimming took 6 bases from V and 4 from J; bases not matched to a gene: 19. This CDR3 spans 19 amino acids. CDR3 residues: CASSLLGTSGPQGGYEQYF. The CDR3 region has the DNA TGTGCCAGCAGCCTACTCGGGACTAGCGGGCCCCAAGGGGGGTACGAGCAGTACTTC. Looking up the rest from reference TRBV2 and TRBJ2-7 gives the full variable domain: EPEVTQTPSHQVTQMGQEVILRCVPISNHLYFYWYRQILGQKVEFLVSFYNNEISEKSEIFDDQFSVERPDGSNFTLKIRSTKLEDSAMYFCASSLLGTSGPQGGYEQYFGPGTRLTVT.

The chain employs TRBV19 and TRBJ2-2; 8 bases fit TRBD1. CDR1 and CDR2 from the germline V gene are LNHDA and SQIVND (reference sequence). The CDR3 has 16 amino acids. V lost 4 bases and J lost 5; bases outside the gene matches: 9. The CDR3 DNA is TGTGCCAGTAGTAGGGGAACCCGACAGGGGACCGGGGAGCTGTTTTTT. Protein product: CASSRGTRQGTGELFF. The full variable domain, rest sourced from reference TRBV19 and TRBJ2-2, is DGGITQSPKYLFRKEGQNVTLSCEQNLNHDAMYWYRQDPGQGLRLIYYSQIVNDFQKGDIAEGYSVSREKKESFPLTVTSAQKNPTAFYLCASSRGTRQGTGELFFGEGSRLTVL.

This chain connects TRBV6-5 to TRBJ1-4; 7 nucleotides line up with TRBD1. CDR1 and CDR2 (germline): MNHEY, SVGAGI. J gave up 4 bases and V 2 bases, and 4 bases lay outside the gene matches. This CDR3 has 15 amino acids. CDR3 DNA sequence: TGTGCCAGCAGTTACAGGGGGCTGTATAATGAAAAACTGTTTTTT. Its translation: CASSYRGLYNEKLFF.